The clone carrying this T cell receptor (beta chain) was seen only a few times. The table came from immunoSEQ multiplex PCR; TCRdb's copy has only in-frame clones and leaves some out. Of roughly 160,000 clones in the sample, 74% were seen once. The data are from a study of blood T cell repertoires in COVID-19. Study details: Collection of acute and convalescent COVID-19 samples took place in the United States, Italy and Spain.

Germline lookup yields CDR1 WNHNN and CDR2 SYGVQD (reference sequence). The CDR3 loop spans 12 amino acids. Trimming cost V 3 bases and J 5 bases, with 7 bases left between them. The sample comprised peripheral blood. This sequence joins TRBV10-1 and TRBJ1-1; D unclear. This TCR came from a woman older than 75 with acute or convalescent COVID-19. The CDR3 bases are TGCGCCAGCAGTGACGGGGTGACTGAAGCTTTCTTT. Amino acid sequence: CASSDGVTEAFF.